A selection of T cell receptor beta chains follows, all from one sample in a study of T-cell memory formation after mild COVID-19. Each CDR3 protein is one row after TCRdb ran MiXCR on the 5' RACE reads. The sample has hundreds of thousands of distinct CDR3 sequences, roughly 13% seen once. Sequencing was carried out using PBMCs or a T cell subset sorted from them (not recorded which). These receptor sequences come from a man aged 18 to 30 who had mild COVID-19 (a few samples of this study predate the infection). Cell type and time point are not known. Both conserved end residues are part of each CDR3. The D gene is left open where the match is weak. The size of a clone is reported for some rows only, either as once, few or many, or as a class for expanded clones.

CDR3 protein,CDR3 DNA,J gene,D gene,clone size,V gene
CASSFTGGGHEQYF,TGTGCCAGCAGTTTTACAGGAGGGGGCCACGAGCAGTACTTC,TRBJ2-7,NA,many,TRBV7-9
CASTRLAGASGELFF,TGTGCCAGCACTAGACTAGCGGGGGCGAGCGGGGAGCTGTTTTTT,TRBJ2-2,TRBD2,NA,TRBV6-1
CASSFGQTNYGYTF,TGTGCCAGCAGCTTCGGACAGACTAACTATGGCTACACCTTC,TRBJ1-2,NA,NA,TRBV11-2
CASSALLQETQYF,TGTGCCAGCAGCGCGCTACTACAAGAGACCCAGTACTTC,TRBJ2-5,NA,few,TRBV9
CASSPRGHLATYEQYF,TGTGCCAGCAGCCCGCGGGGACATCTTGCTACCTACGAGCAGTACTTC,TRBJ2-7,NA,few,TRBV7-8
CASGLLSHSGVDTQYF,TGTGCTAGTGGTTTGCTGTCTCACTCCGGGGTGGATACGCAGTATTTT,TRBJ2-3,NA,few,TRBV12-5
CASSDSRRSDTQYF,TGTGCCAGCAGTGATAGCAGGCGATCAGATACGCAGTATTTT,TRBJ2-3,NA,few,TRBV25-1
CASSVRDKNTGELFF,TGTGCCAGCAGTGTCCGGGACAAGAACACCGGGGAGCTGTTTTTT,TRBJ2-2,NA,few,TRBV6-8
CASSPYPGESADTQYF,TGCGCCAGCAGCCCCTATCCAGGGGAAAGCGCAGATACGCAGTATTTT,TRBJ2-3,NA,NA,TRBV5-1
CASSSWDRGDSPLHF,TGTGCCAGCAGCTCCTGGGACAGGGGAGATTCACCCCTCCACTTT,TRBJ1-6,TRBD1,few,TRBV5-6
CASSLSGTGTEAFF,TGTGCCAGCAGCTTAAGCGGGACGGGAACTGAAGCTTTCTTT,TRBJ1-1,NA,NA,TRBV7-9
CASSFRGGLASTGELFF,TGTGCCAGCAGCTTCCGTGGGGGACTAGCGAGCACCGGGGAGCTGTTTTTT,TRBJ2-2,TRBD2,NA,TRBV7-6
CASSKLQGNQPQHF,TGTGCCAGCAGTAAACTACAGGGGAATCAGCCCCAGCATTTT,TRBJ1-5,TRBD1,few,TRBV6-5
CSVEDFTGTGVYEQYF,TGCAGCGTTGAAGATTTCACCGGGACAGGAGTCTACGAGCAGTACTTC,TRBJ2-7,TRBD1,many,TRBV29-1
CASTPGIQETQYF,TGTGCCAGCACACCGGGGATCCAAGAGACCCAGTACTTC,TRBJ2-5,NA,NA,TRBV28
CASSPLLGPGNTIYF,TGTGCCAGCAGTCCGCTACTAGGGCCGGGAAACACCATATATTTT,TRBJ1-3,NA,NA,TRBV12-3/TRBV12-4
CASSPARTGGTDTQYF,TGCGCCAGCAGCCCGGCAAGGACAGGGGGCACAGATACGCAGTATTTT,TRBJ2-3,TRBD1,few,TRBV5-1
CASSYGLPGELFF,TGTGCCAGCAGTTACGGGTTGCCCGGGGAGCTGTTTTTT,TRBJ2-2,NA,NA,TRBV6-2/TRBV6-3
CASSVGGSVLEKLFF,TGTGCCAGCAGCGTGGGGGGCTCGGTACTCGAAAAACTGTTTTTT,TRBJ1-4,NA,NA,TRBV9
CSASRSTNEKLFF,TGCAGTGCTAGTCGGTCAACTAATGAAAAACTGTTTTTT,TRBJ1-4,NA,NA,TRBV20-1
CASGPGVATGELLF,TGTGCCAGCGGCCCTGGGGTGGCTACCGGGGAGCTGCTTTTT,TRBJ2-2,NA,NA,TRBV5-4
CASSLSGYSNQPQHF,TGTGCCAGCAGTTTAAGCGGTTATAGCAATCAGCCCCAGCATTTT,TRBJ1-5,NA,few,TRBV28
CASSSRVGVNTGELFF,TGTGCCAGCAGCTCCCGCGTAGGGGTCAACACCGGGGAGCTGTTTTTT,TRBJ2-2,NA,NA,TRBV7-8
CSARGGAGNTEAFF,TGCAGTGCTAGAGGAGGGGCAGGGAACACTGAAGCTTTCTTT,TRBJ1-1,NA,NA,TRBV20-1
CATSDRTSGGAEEQFF,TGTGCCACCAGTGATCGGACTAGCGGGGGGGCCGAGGAGCAGTTCTTC,TRBJ2-1,TRBD2,few,TRBV24-1
CASSAERSTDTQYF,TGTGCCAGCAGCGCCGAGCGTAGCACAGATACGCAGTATTTT,TRBJ2-3,NA,few,TRBV9
CASSPYDRTYSNQPQHF,TGTGCCAGCAGCCCCTACGACAGAACCTATAGCAATCAGCCCCAGCATTTT,TRBJ1-5,NA,NA,TRBV5-5
CSARGDRDEQFF,TGCAGTGCTAGAGGGGACAGGGATGAGCAGTTCTTC,TRBJ2-1,TRBD1,NA,TRBV20-1
CSANGPNQPQHF,TGCAGTGCTAACGGACCGAATCAGCCCCAGCATTTT,TRBJ1-5,NA,few,TRBV20-1
CASNPYEGAGFDYGYTF,TGTGCCAGCAATCCTTACGAAGGGGCAGGGTTTGACTATGGCTACACCTTC,TRBJ1-2,NA,few,TRBV28
CASSLERMTDTQYF,TGCGCCAGCAGCTTGGAACGGATGACAGATACGCAGTATTTT,TRBJ2-3,NA,many,TRBV5-1
CASSRVHMRPEGTF,TGTGCCAGCAGCCGAGTCCACATGCGACCTGAGGGGACCTTC,TRBJ1-2,NA,few,TRBV28
CASSFRLAGAPQYTQYF,TGTGCCAGCAGCTTTCGACTAGCGGGGGCTCCACAATATACGCAGTATTTT,TRBJ2-3,TRBD2,NA,TRBV11-2
CATRGENTGELFF,TGTGCCACCCGAGGGGAGAACACCGGGGAGCTGTTTTTT,TRBJ2-2,NA,few,TRBV9
CSAYRENTEAFF,TGCAGTGCTTACAGGGAGAACACTGAAGCTTTCTTT,TRBJ1-1,NA,NA,TRBV20-1
CASSRGLADYEQYF,TGTGCCAGCAGCCGGGGCCTAGCGGACTACGAGCAGTACTTC,TRBJ2-7,TRBD2,NA,TRBV13
CASSLQGASGYTF,TGCGCCAGCAGCTTACAGGGGGCGTCTGGCTACACCTTC,TRBJ1-2,TRBD1,NA,TRBV5-1
CASRGPFKNLTPNPSTDTQYF,TGCGCCAGCAGGGGACCCTTCAAGAATCTAACTCCTAATCCTAGCACAGATACGCAGTATTTT,TRBJ2-3,NA,few,TRBV5-1
CASSFPQPSGVGLNTIYF,TGTGCCAGCAGTTTTCCCCAGCCGTCCGGGGTCGGTTTGAACACCATATATTTT,TRBJ1-3,NA,NA,TRBV28
CSARDVQGGDEQYF,TGCAGTGCTAGAGATGTGCAGGGAGGAGACGAGCAGTACTTC,TRBJ2-7,NA,NA,TRBV20-1
CASSLGQGLGYTF,TGTGCCAGCAGCTTAGGGCAGGGTCTTGGCTACACCTTC,TRBJ1-2,NA,NA,TRBV7-2
CASGGQQETQYF,TGTGCCAGCGGGGGGCAACAAGAGACCCAGTACTTC,TRBJ2-5,NA,NA,TRBV7-2
CASSYDRDQPQHF,TGTGCCAGCAGCTATGACCGAGATCAGCCCCAGCATTTT,TRBJ1-5,NA,few,TRBV7-9
CASSELAGRSYNEQFF,TGTGCCAGCAGCGAGCTAGCGGGGAGGTCCTACAATGAGCAGTTCTTC,TRBJ2-1,TRBD2,NA,TRBV6-1
CSVALLAETDTQYF,TGCAGCGTTGCGCTCCTAGCGGAAACAGATACGCAGTATTTT,TRBJ2-3,TRBD2,few,TRBV29-1
CASKTVWTGESQPQHF,TGTGCCAGTAAGACTGTCTGGACAGGGGAATCTCAGCCCCAGCATTTT,TRBJ1-5,TRBD1,many,TRBV19
CASSQLPGTGELFF,TGTGCCAGCTCACAACTTCCCGGGACAGGGGAGCTGTTTTTT,TRBJ2-2,NA,many,TRBV18